This TCR beta chain was obtained from a study of radiotherapy plus CTLA-4 blockade in lung cancer (dated by TCRdb to 2016 to 2019). About the investigation overall: Among enrolled patients, under 20% had an objective response and 31% reached disease control. The study at large found these results: The strongest predictors of response, as reported, were early dynamic changes in blood T cell clones along with a rise in serum interferon-beta after radiation. After treatment with radiotherapy and ipilimumab, TCR clones that originated in tumors expanded in peripheral blood.

The study tested focal radiation therapy combined with CTLA-4 blockade (ipilimumab) in patients with chemo-refractory metastatic non-small-cell lung cancer. Library generation was performed with the immunoSEQ multiplex PCR assay. TCRdb mirrors the immuneACCESS table, restricted to in-frame sequences. Some clones are absent from its copies; in checked studies, under half trace to an unresolved V gene, and the reason for the others is unknown. The sample contains about 64,000 clones, around three quarters of them found a single time. Of the sample, about 8.3% is held by the ten largest clones. Regarding this clone: Its antigen is unknown. Base qualities are not provided; no much larger clone lies one nucleotide away.

According to the germline V gene, CDR1 reads SGHRS and CDR2 reads YFSETQ. The trim is 2 bases for V and 5 bases for J, with a gap of 13 bases between the germline ends. The CDR3 numbers 14 residues from cysteine through phenylalanine. Just the 42-base CDR3 DNA is kept, in frame starting at base 1. The clonotype was recovered from a human donor with non-small cell lung cancer whose response to radiotherapy plus ipilimumab could not be evaluated. Sequencing used peripheral blood, obtained from a patient treated with radiotherapy plus ipilimumab. The chain joins TRBV5-1 to TRBJ2-5; the D gene is perhaps TRBD1, from 6 matching bases. The CDR3 reads CASSFWGLGETQYF. The nucleotides are TGCGCCAGCAGCTTCTGGGGGCTAGGGGAGACCCAGTACTTC.